This T cell receptor beta chain was captured by sequencing in a study of blood T cell repertoires in COVID-19. At the level of the study: Samples came from the United States, Italy and Spain, spanning acute and convalescent COVID-19. PBMCs, B-cell-depleted T cells, or T cells were the source of the cDNA or gDNA that made up the material.

In the original analysis: Reference gene primer amplification yielded estimated nucleated cell counts. Only in-frame clones appear in the TCRdb table, and some are missing; sequencing was by immunoSEQ multiplex PCR. V, J and clone size reflect that table, while D and trimming were determined from the DNA. This sample carries approximately 190,000 clones, around 84% of them seen once, and the ten largest clones take 20%. The receptor's source is a human donor in a cohort sampled during active COVID-19. Material: peripheral blood.

Here the CDR3 reads CASSPGGASGGFQETQYF. DNA of the CDR3: TGTGCCAGCAGCCCCGGTGGGGCTAGCGGGGGATTCCAAGAGACCCAGTACTTC. The V gene is TRBV3-1 (or the pseudogene TRBV3-2), the J gene TRBJ2-5, with TRBD2 matching 10 bases. Germline-derived CDR1 and CDR2 are LGHDT and YNNKEL (reference sequence). V lost 4 bases and J lost 1; bases outside the gene matches: 12. The CDR3 is 18 amino acids.